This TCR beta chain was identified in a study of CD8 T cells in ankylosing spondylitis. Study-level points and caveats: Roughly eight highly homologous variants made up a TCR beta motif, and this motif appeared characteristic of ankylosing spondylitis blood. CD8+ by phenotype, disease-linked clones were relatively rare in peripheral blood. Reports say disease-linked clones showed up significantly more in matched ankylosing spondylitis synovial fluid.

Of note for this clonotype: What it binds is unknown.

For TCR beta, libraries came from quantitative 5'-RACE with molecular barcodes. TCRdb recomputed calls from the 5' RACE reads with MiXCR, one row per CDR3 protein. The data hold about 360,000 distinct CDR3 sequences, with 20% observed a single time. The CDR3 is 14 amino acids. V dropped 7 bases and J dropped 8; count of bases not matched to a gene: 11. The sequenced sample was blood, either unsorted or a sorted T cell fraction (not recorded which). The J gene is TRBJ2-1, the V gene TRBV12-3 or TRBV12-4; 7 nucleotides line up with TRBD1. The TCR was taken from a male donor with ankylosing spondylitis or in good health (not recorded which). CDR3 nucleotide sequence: TGTGCCAGCACCTCCCCCGGCCAGGGGGATGAGCAGTTCTTC. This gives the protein CASTSPGQGDEQFF.